These T cell receptor beta chains were read from a single sample in a study of blood T cell repertoires in COVID-19. Measured with immunoSEQ multiplex PCR; TCRdb has only the in-frame clones, and not every one. The sample has roughly 200,000 clones; around 76% are singletons. Source material: peripheral blood. The receptor source for this set is a woman in her sixties or seventies with COVID-19, enrolled during active disease. Each CDR3 is given with its conserved first and last residue. D genes are given only for firm matches. For some rows the clone size is stated as once, few or many, or as a class when expanded; others skip it.

J	size	V	D	DNA	CDR3
TRBJ1-1	NA	TRBV7-6	NA	TGTGCCAGCAGCTTTAGGCGCCAGGCGAACACTGAAGCTTTCTTT	CASSFRRQANTEAFF
TRBJ1-2	NA	TRBV28	NA	TGTGCCAGCAGTTTCGGCAGGAACTATGGCTACACCTTC	CASSFGRNYGYTF
TRBJ2-3	NA	TRBV4-1	NA	TGCGCCAGCAGCCAAGATCGTCGCGGGGAACGGACAGATACGCAGTATTTT	CASSQDRRGERTDTQYF
TRBJ2-2	NA	TRBV6-6	TRBD2	TGTGCCAGCAGGGCACTAGCGGGGGGCACCGGGGAGCTGTTTTTT	CASRALAGGTGELFF
TRBJ1-2	NA	TRBV27	NA	TGTGCCAGCAGTCCGATCGAGGGGGGGTCGGCTAACTATGGCTACACCTTC	CASSPIEGGSANYGYTF
TRBJ2-1	NA	TRBV11-2	NA	TGTGCCAGCAGCCTGGTACGTTGGCTCTCTGAGCAGTTCTTC	CASSLVRWLSEQFF
TRBJ1-5	NA	TRBV6-1	NA	TGTGCCAGCAGTGAACGGGGTAGTCAGCCCCAGCATTTT	CASSERGSQPQHF
TRBJ1-5	NA	TRBV18	NA	TGTGCCAGCTCACCCGGGGGGGTTTGGAGCAATCAGCCCCAGCATTTT	CASSPGGVWSNQPQHF
TRBJ1-2	NA	TRBV27	NA	TGTGCCAGCAGTTTCTTTTTCGGGGACTATGGCTACACCTTC	CASSFFFGDYGYTF
TRBJ2-4	NA	TRBV6-6	NA	TGTGCCAGCCGGAAAGACTTAGCCAAAAACATTCAGTACTTC	CASRKDLAKNIQYF
TRBJ1-1	NA	TRBV18	NA	TGTGCCAGCTCACCGTCACATATAAACCCCCCTGAAGCTTTCTTT	CASSPSHINPPEAFF
TRBJ2-4	NA	TRBV30	NA	TGTGCCTGGAGTGTAGGGGTAGCCAAAAACATTCAGTACTTC	CAWSVGVAKNIQYF
TRBJ1-6	NA	TRBV11-2	TRBD1	TGTGCCAGCAGCTTAGATTCGACAGGGAGTTCACCCCTCCACTTT	CASSLDSTGSSPLHF
TRBJ2-5	NA	TRBV28	TRBD1	TGTGCCAGCAGGGATCCGGGACAGGGGCCCTCGTACCAAGAGACCCAGTACTTC	CASRDPGQGPSYQETQYF
TRBJ2-1	NA	TRBV5-4	TRBD2	TGTGCCAGCAGTTCCAGCGGGAGGACCGCCTACAATGAGCAGTTCTTC	CASSSSGRTAYNEQFF
TRBJ1-2	medium-sized	TRBV5-4	NA	TGTGCCAGCAGCTTGGACGGTGGCTACACCTTC	CASSLDGGYTF
TRBJ2-3	NA	TRBV27	TRBD2	TGTGCCAGCAGTATACTAGCGGGAGAAAATACGCAGTATTTT	CASSILAGENTQYF
TRBJ2-1	NA	TRBV6-5	NA	TGTGCCATCACTCGGGACACCAGTTACAATGAGCAGTTCTTC	CAITRDTSYNEQFF
TRBJ2-1	NA	TRBV4-3	NA	TGCGCCAGCAGCCAAGATCGGGTGGGAGTTTCGTACAATGAGCAGTTCTTC	CASSQDRVGVSYNEQFF
TRBJ2-7	once	TRBV28	TRBD1	TGTGCCAGCAGTTTCCAGGGACAGGGACTCTACGAGCAGTACTTC	CASSFQGQGLYEQYF
TRBJ1-5	NA	TRBV19	NA	TGTGCCAGTAGTACCTACAGGGAACTGCAGCATTTT	CASSTYRELQHF
TRBJ2-3	NA	TRBV28	TRBD2	TGTGCCAGCCGGACTAGCGGGATGAGGGCAGATACGCAGTATTTT	CASRTSGMRADTQYF
TRBJ1-6	NA	TRBV27	TRBD1	TGTGCCAGCAGTTTATCGCCGGGACAGGGACGTTCACCCCTCCACTTT	CASSLSPGQGRSPLHF
TRBJ2-5	NA	TRBV3-1/TRBV3-2	NA	TGTGCCAGCAGCCAGGGGGACTTTAACACGTACCAAGAGACCCAGTACTTC	CASSQGDFNTYQETQYF
TRBJ2-1	NA	TRBV18	TRBD1	TGTGCCAGCTCACCACGGGACAGATTCTACAATGAGCAGTTCTTC	CASSPRDRFYNEQFF
TRBJ1-1	NA	TRBV30	NA	TGTGCCTGGAGCCATAACGGGGGTGAAGCTTTCTTT	CAWSHNGGEAFF
TRBJ2-3	NA	TRBV3-1/TRBV3-2	NA	TGTGCCAGCAGCCTCCGCGAGAGTACAGATACGCAGTATTTT	CASSLRESTDTQYF
TRBJ2-1	NA	TRBV5-1	NA	TGCGCCAGCAGCTTGGAAGGAGGGGTCCTGCGGCCTCTCAATGAGCAGTTCTTC	CASSLEGGVLRPLNEQFF